This TCR beta chain stems from a study of human T cells and chemical hapten exposure. Points on this clonotype: Its matching antigen is unknown.

The study's library attached unique molecular identifiers to single cDNA molecules. TCRdb recomputed calls from the RACE reads with MiXCR, one row per CDR3 protein. The sample yields around 67,000 distinct CDR3 sequences, 8.5% seen once. Study-level points and caveats: Against controls, expanded TCRs gave rise to significantly more large CDR3 similarity clusters.

This CDR3 spans 14 amino acids. Trimming removed 6 bases at V and 2 bases at J, with 13 bases between. Germline-derived CDR1 and CDR2 are LGHNT and FRNRAP. Sample time point: patch test 2, 6 weeks after DPC sensitization. Noted treatment: therapeutic diphenylcyclopropenone sensitization with weekly scalp DPC. It was unfractionated whole blood from which total RNA was extracted. V gene TRBV12-5 combines with J gene TRBJ2-5, with a possible D match to TRBD2 (6 bases). This sequence was found in a woman aged 45-59 years with alopecia areata. Some clones in this sample may be carry-over from other donors' samples. The sample here was whole blood, taken in connection with sensitization to the hapten diphenylcyclopropenone (DPC). CDR3 residues: CASGSGREQETQYF. DNA of the CDR3: TGTGCTAGTGGCTCAGGACGGGAGCAAGAGACCCAGTACTTC.